Listed below are T cell receptor beta chains from one sample, sequenced in a study of response to subunit inactivated influenza vaccine. TCRdb reprocessed the RT-PCR reads via MiXCR and lists one record per CDR3 protein. The table lists under 750,000 distinct CDR3 sequences, roughly 10% of them singletons, with 10% in the top ten. Sequenced material: PBMCs from blood, taken on the day of vaccination. All receptors derive from a man aged 45-65 years who received an inactivated influenza vaccine. Both conserved end residues are part of each CDR3. D genes are given only for firm matches. The size of a clone is reported for some rows only, either as once, few or many, or as a class for expanded clones.

size | J | V | D | CDR3 | DNA
- | TRBJ1-2 | TRBV6-1 | - | CASRTDNTNYGYTF | TGTGCCAGCAGGACGGACAATACTAACTATGGCTACACCTTC
few | TRBJ1-4 | TRBV15 | - | CATSLGEKLFF | TGTGCCACCAGCCTTGGAGAAAAACTGTTTTTT
- | TRBJ2-5 | TRBV4-3 | - | CASSQMSGQETQYF | TGCGCCAGCAGCCAAATGTCAGGTCAAGAGACCCAGTACTTC
few | TRBJ2-7 | TRBV4-1 | TRBD2 | CASSPIAGRTYEQYF | TGCGCCAGCAGCCCTATAGCGGGACGAACCTACGAGCAGTACTTC
many | TRBJ2-7 | TRBV12-3/TRBV12-4 | - | CASSLYGSYEQYF | TGTGCCAGCAGTTTATACGGGTCCTACGAGCAGTACTTC
- | TRBJ1-1 | TRBV9 | - | CASNAGAYTEAFF | TGTGCCAGCAATGCGGGGGCATATACTGAAGCTTTCTTT
few | TRBJ2-3 | TRBV20-1 | - | CTASRRVDTQYF | TGCACCGCTAGCCGTCGAGTAGATACGCAGTATTTT
few | TRBJ2-1 | TRBV12-3/TRBV12-4 | - | CASRVSGEANEQFF | TGTGCCAGCAGAGTGTCAGGGGAGGCCAATGAGCAGTTCTTC
few | TRBJ2-7 | TRBV3-1 | TRBD2 | CASSQGPLLAGVSYEQYF | TGTGCCAGCAGCCAAGGGCCCCTACTAGCGGGAGTCTCCTACGAGCAGTACTTC
- | TRBJ2-7 | TRBV15 | - | CATSRYRGRSYEQYF | TGTGCCACCAGCAGATATCGGGGCAGGTCCTACGAGCAGTACTTC
few | TRBJ2-7 | TRBV10-3 | - | CAIGPNTYEQYF | TGTGCCATCGGGCCGAACACCTACGAGCAGTACTTC
- | TRBJ2-1 | TRBV15 | TRBD2 | CATSRDILASYNEQFF | TGTGCCACCAGCCGCGACATACTAGCGTCCTACAATGAGCAGTTCTTC
- | TRBJ2-2 | TRBV7-2 | - | CASSNTMVGGRTGELFF | TGTGCCAGCAGCAATACTATGGTGGGGGGGCGCACCGGGGAGCTGTTTTTT
many | TRBJ2-2 | TRBV5-1 | - | CASSLPGELFF | TGTGCCAGCAGCTTACCCGGGGAGCTGTTTTTT
- | TRBJ2-7 | TRBV6-1 | TRBD2 | CASRRDLIAGASYEQYF | TGTGCCAGCAGGCGGGACCTAATAGCGGGAGCTTCCTACGAGCAGTACTTC
- | TRBJ1-1 | TRBV20-1 | - | CSARASGRGAFF | TGCAGTGCTAGAGCCTCTGGGCGGGGAGCTTTCTTT
many | TRBJ2-2 | TRBV5-1 | TRBD1 | CASSFLDRGQTGELFF | TGCGCCAGCAGCTTCTTGGACAGGGGGCAAACCGGGGAGCTGTTTTTT
- | TRBJ2-3 | TRBV5-1 | - | CASRQGHTDTQYF | TGCGCCAGCAGACAGGGCCACACAGATACGCAGTATTTT
many | TRBJ2-1 | TRBV6-2/TRBV6-3 | TRBD1 | CASSYSTLFLDRDNEQFF | TGTGCCAGCAGTTACTCGACGCTGTTCCTGGACAGGGACAATGAGCAGTTCTTC
- | TRBJ2-5 | TRBV21-1 | - | CASSKGRPVQETQYF | TGTGCCAGCAGCAAAGGCCGCCCAGTGCAAGAGACCCAGTACTTC
- | TRBJ2-2 | TRBV11-2 | TRBD2 | CASSFGPQGLAGRGGELFF | TGTGCCAGCAGCTTCGGGCCGCAGGGACTAGCGGGGCGGGGCGGGGAGCTGTTTTTT
- | TRBJ2-2 | TRBV20-1 | - | CSAIYDNTGELFF | TGCAGTGCTATTTATGATAACACCGGGGAGCTGTTTTTT
many | TRBJ2-1 | TRBV5-1 | - | CASSPAQGGNEQFF | TGCGCCAGCAGCCCAGCCCAGGGAGGCAATGAGCAGTTCTTC
- | TRBJ2-1 | TRBV12-3/TRBV12-4 | - | CASIQSGGRAYNEQFF | TGTGCCAGCATCCAATCCGGGGGCAGAGCCTACAATGAGCAGTTCTTC
many | TRBJ1-4 | TRBV29-1 | - | CSVVYTPILNGKLFF | TGCAGCGTTGTTTATACACCAATACTTAATGGAAAACTGTTTTTT
few | TRBJ2-5 | TRBV6-2/TRBV6-3 | - | CASSRLIRGETQYF | TGTGCCAGCAGCCGGCTTATCAGGGGAGAGACCCAGTACTTC
- | TRBJ2-2 | TRBV10-3 | - | CAISDQQTGELFF | TGTGCCATCAGTGATCAACAGACCGGGGAGCTGTTTTTT
- | TRBJ2-4 | TRBV2 | - | CASSTSRRTKNIQYF | TGTGCCAGCAGTACTAGCCGGCGGACCAAAAACATTCAGTACTTC
- | TRBJ2-6 | TRBV4-1 | - | CASKLIGSGANVLTF | TGCGCCAGCAAATTGATCGGCTCTGGGGCCAACGTCCTGACTTTC
- | TRBJ2-1 | TRBV24-1 | TRBD2 | CATSVGLAGGPSNEQFF | TGTGCCACCAGTGTAGGACTAGCGGGGGGGCCGAGCAATGAGCAGTTCTTC
many | TRBJ2-3 | TRBV10-3 | - | CAISDYARGTDTQYF | TGTGCCATCAGTGATTACGCACGGGGCACAGATACGCAGTATTTT
- | TRBJ2-7 | TRBV7-3 | - | CASSPNDTSYEQYF | TGTGCCAGCAGCCCTAACGACACGTCCTACGAGCAGTACTTC
few | TRBJ2-1 | TRBV7-2 | TRBD2 | CASSLAASGGGYNEQFF | TGTGCCAGCAGCTTAGCGGCTAGCGGGGGGGGTTACAATGAGCAGTTCTTC
- | TRBJ1-5 | TRBV3-1 | - | CASSPDRTNQPQHF | TGTGCCAGCAGCCCCGACAGGACAAATCAGCCCCAGCATTTT
few | TRBJ2-3 | TRBV20-1 | TRBD2 | CSATSLPGLAGDTQYF | TGCAGTGCTACCAGTTTGCCGGGACTAGCGGGAGATACGCAGTATTTT
- | TRBJ2-3 | TRBV6-1 | - | CASIRVWGTDTQYF | TGTGCCAGCATCCGCGTGTGGGGGACAGATACGCAGTATTTT
many | TRBJ2-7 | TRBV5-1 | TRBD1 | CASSPGTGLSYEQYF | TGCGCCAGCAGCCCGGGGACAGGTTTATCCTACGAGCAGTACTTC
- | TRBJ2-1 | TRBV23-1 | TRBD1 | CASSHLRDREILHNEQFF | TGCGCCAGCAGTCACCTCCGGGACAGGGAGATACTACACAATGAGCAGTTCTTC
few | TRBJ2-5 | TRBV5-1 | - | CASSWTRQETQYF | TGCGCCAGCAGCTGGACGCGCCAAGAGACCCAGTACTTC
- | TRBJ1-4 | TRBV9 | - | CASSVSGIGEKLFF | TGTGCCAGCAGCGTGTCAGGGATCGGGGAAAAACTGTTTTTT
- | TRBJ2-7 | TRBV10-3 | TRBD1 | CAACRDRTYEQYF | TGTGCCGCCTGCCGGGACAGAACCTACGAGCAGTACTTC
few | TRBJ2-5 | TRBV30 | - | CAWSLGPRETQYF | TGTGCCTGGAGTCTGGGGCCCCGCGAGACCCAGTACTTC
- | TRBJ2-5 | TRBV12-3/TRBV12-4 | - | CASTQNPGPQETQYF | TGTGCCAGCACGCAAAATCCAGGGCCCCAAGAGACCCAGTACTTC
- | TRBJ2-3 | TRBV5-1 | - | CASSTSRTTDTQYF | TGCGCCAGCAGCACTAGCAGAACCACAGATACGCAGTATTTT
- | TRBJ2-7 | TRBV29-1 | - | CSGATVPGEQYF | TGCAGCGGGGCTACAGTACCCGGCGAGCAGTACTTC
few | TRBJ1-6 | TRBV5-1 | TRBD1 | CASSITGGADNSPLHF | TGCGCCAGCAGCATTACAGGGGGCGCAGATAATTCACCCCTCCACTTT
few | TRBJ2-1 | TRBV7-2 | - | CASSSGQWGQMYNEQFF | TGTGCCAGCAGTTCCGGACAGTGGGGCCAGATGTATAATGAGCAGTTCTTC
few | TRBJ2-7 | TRBV13 | - | CASSRRDGGNEQYF | TGTGCCAGCAGCCGACGGGACGGGGGAAACGAGCAGTACTTC
many | TRBJ2-7 | TRBV5-1 | TRBD1 | CASRFDRDRGYEQYF | TGCGCCAGCAGGTTTGACCGGGACAGGGGCTACGAGCAGTACTTC
- | TRBJ2-7 | TRBV5-1 | TRBD1 | CASSLTGVTGEQYF | TGCGCCAGCAGCTTGACAGGGGTGACGGGAGAGCAGTACTTC
- | TRBJ2-7 | TRBV6-5 | TRBD1 | CASSYSRTGGYEQYF | TGTGCCAGCAGTTACTCTAGGACAGGGGGGTACGAGCAGTACTTC
few | TRBJ2-7 | TRBV11-2 | TRBD2 | CASSLGGRTGDEQYF | TGTGCCAGCAGCTTGGGGGGGAGGACCGGGGACGAGCAGTACTTC
- | TRBJ2-7 | TRBV20-1 | - | CSARTPPNEQYF | TGCAGTGCTAGAACACCCCCCAACGAGCAGTACTTC
many | TRBJ2-7 | TRBV5-1 | TRBD1 | CASSSGTGLSEQYF | TGCGCCAGCAGCTCCGGGACAGGGTTGAGCGAGCAGTACTTC
few | TRBJ2-7 | TRBV27 | TRBD2 | CASSLSTDVAGRAYEQYF | TGTGCCAGCAGTTTATCGACTGACGTTGCCGGGAGGGCCTACGAGCAGTACTTC
few | TRBJ1-2 | TRBV12-3/TRBV12-4 | TRBD1 | CASSGQSNYGYTF | TGTGCCAGCTCGGGACAGTCTAACTATGGCTACACCTTC
- | TRBJ2-1 | TRBV7-9 | TRBD2 | CASSLVASGRDVQFF | TGTGCCAGCAGCTTAGTGGCTAGCGGGAGAGATGTGCAGTTCTTC
few | TRBJ1-4 | TRBV6-5 | TRBD1 | CASSYSTGMGEKLFF | TGTGCCAGCAGTTACTCGACAGGGATGGGTGAAAAACTGTTTTTT